The 22 T cell receptor beta chains in this list originate from one sample, sequenced in a study of spatial heterogeneity in lung cancer. Study-wide points: The number of expanded tumor alpha and beta chains correlated with mutation number.

The antigens for these receptors are not known. Using its own MiXCR run on the 5' RACE reads, TCRdb lists one record per CDR3 protein. Of around 1,200 distinct CDR3 sequences in the sample, more than 25% were seen once. Time point reported: sample taken at primary tumor resection. The material was lung tumor tissue, obtained at surgery. The receptors here all came from a male donor with early-stage non-small cell lung cancer.

The chain is built from TRBV7-9 and TRBJ2-2; 11 bases fit TRBD2. There are 16 residues in the CDR3. J lost 4 bases, V lost 1 base, and 2 bases had no gene match. Germline V CDR1 and CDR2: SEHNR, FQNEAQ (reference sequence). The CDR3 sequence: CASSLGTSGPTGELFF. DNA for the CDR3: TGTGCCAGCAGCTTAGGGACTAGCGGGCCCACCGGGGAGCTGTTTTTT.

This clonotype is termed medium-sized. The V call is TRBV6-5, the J call TRBJ2-3; D might be TRBD2 (6 bases). V was clipped by 2 bases and J by 4 bases, with 13 bases between them. Germline V CDR1 and CDR2: MNHEY, SVGAGI. The CDR3 spans 15 residues. The CDR3 DNA follows: TGTGCCAGCAGTTACATGCGGGATATGGCAGATACGCAGTATTTT. The encoded protein is CASSYMRDMADTQYF.

The chain is built from TRBV14 and TRBJ2-3, with TRBD1 matching over 10 bases. Germline CDR1 SGHDN, CDR2 FVKESK. J was trimmed by 0 bases and V by 5 bases; bases with no gene match: 5. The CDR3 contains 16 residues. CDR3 nucleotide sequence: TGTGCCAGCAGCAGGGACAGGGGATCTAGCACAGATACGCAGTATTTT. Amino acids: CASSRDRGSSTDTQYF.

V is TRBV5-4 and J is TRBJ2-1; TRBD2 agrees at 9 bases. CDR3 length: 17 amino acids. The germline V gene has CDR1 SGHNT and CDR2 YYREEE (reference sequence). The junction had 7 bases not matched to a gene; V was cut back by 2 bases and J by 1 base. CDR3 nucleotide sequence: TGTGCCAGCAGCTTCGACGAGGCGGGAGGGTCCTACAATGAGCAGTTCTTC. Protein: CASSFDEAGGSYNEQFF.

V gene TRBV6-2 or TRBV6-3 combines with J gene TRBJ1-2, with D possibly being TRBD1 (6 bases). V lost 4 bases and J lost 8, with 17 bases in between. Germline V lookup: CDR1 MNHEY, CDR2 SVGEGT. The CDR3 is made up of 14 amino acids. CDR3 sequence reads: CASSFGQYQGGYTF. DNA of the CDR3: TGTGCCAGCAGTTTCGGACAGTACCAGGGAGGCTACACCTTC.

V and J are TRBV30 and TRBJ2-1; 7 bases are a match to TRBD2. The CDR3 has 13 residues. From germline, CDR1 is GTSNPN and CDR2 SVGIG (reference sequence). V gave up 4 bases and J gave up 8 bases; unmatched junction bases: 8. The CDR3 coding sequence is TGTGCCTGGAATCGGGGGGAGTTCGATGAGCAGTTCTTC. Its translation is CAWNRGEFDEQFF.

The J gene is TRBJ2-7, the V gene TRBV12-1; the D call TRBD1 from the table was never checked on the DNA. TRBV12-1 is labeled a pseudogene. The CDR3 contains 15 residues. The CDR3 nucleotides are TGTGCCAGCAGCTTAAGACCGGGCAGGGAGGGTCAGCAGTACTTC. It is translated as CASSLRPGREGQQYF.

This chain uses TRBV9 with TRBJ2-2, with D perhaps being TRBD1 or TRBD2 (5 bases each). The CDR3 totals 17 residues. The V gene's germline CDR1 is SGDLS and CDR2 YYNGEE. V shed 4 bases and J shed 1 base, with 17 bases lying between them. The CDR3: CASSSPGTTMNTGELFF. Here the CDR3 DNA reads TGTGCCAGCAGCTCACCCGGGACGACGATGAACACCGGGGAGCTGTTTTTT.

V and J are TRBV10-1 and TRBJ2-1; the match to TRBD1 covers 8 bases. The trim removed 0 bases at V and 15 bases at J, leaving 4 bases unmatched. The germline CDR1 and CDR2 sequences are WNHNN and SYGVQD (reference sequence). This CDR3 has 12 residues. Written as DNA, the CDR3 is TGCGCCAGCAGTGAGTCCAGGGACAGGATGTTCTTC. It translates to CASSESRDRMFF.

The rearrangement uses TRBV7-9 and TRBJ2-3; D uncertain. The germline gives CDR1 SEHNR, CDR2 FQNEAQ (reference sequence). CDR3 length equals 15 residues. Trimming took off 5 bases at V and 1 base at J, with 13 bases between the two ends. CDR3 sequence reads: CASSLTGLGTDTQYF. The CDR3 DNA sequence: TGTGCCAGCAGCCTAACTGGGTTGGGCACAGATACGCAGTATTTT. Full variable domain (remainder filled in from reference TRBV7-9 and TRBJ2-3): DTGVSQNPRHKITKRGQNVTFRCDPISEHNRLYWYRQTLGQGPEFLTYFQNEAQLEKSRLLSDRFSAERPKGSFSTLEIQRTEQGDSAMYLCASSLTGLGTDTQYFGPGTRLTVL.

This rearrangement joins TRBV6-6 to TRBJ1-3; D remains unclear. There are 13 residues in the CDR3. The germline V and J ends were trimmed by 3 bases and 9 bases, with 12 bases remaining between them. The germline V gene encodes CDR1 MNHNY and CDR2 SVGAGI (reference sequence). CDR3 residues: CASSYLAEGTIYF. The CDR3 nucleotides are TGTGCCAGCAGTTATTTGGCCGAGGGCACCATATATTTT.

In the case of this clonotype: The junction departs from the called germline gene at one end, perhaps through a read error. The chain recombines TRBV6-5 with TRBJ2-7; 7 nucleotides align to TRBD2. The CDR3 has 15 residues. Looked up from germline, CDR1 is MNHEY and CDR2 is SVGAGI. The CDR3 protein is CASSHSGGSGYEQYF. CDR3 in DNA: TGTGCCAGCAGTCACTCAGGCGGGAGTGGCTACGAGCAGTACTTC.

This clonotype was seen a single time. The rearrangement uses TRBV5-6 and TRBJ1-4; D not certain. The ends were cut back, 0 bases at V and 8 bases at J, with 11 bases in the middle. Germline V lookup: CDR1 SGHDT, CDR2 YYEEEE. The CDR3 runs to 14 residues. CDR3 loop: CASSLVEAREKLFF. Here the CDR3 DNA reads TGTGCCAGCAGCTTGGTGGAGGCGCGAGAAAAACTGTTTTTT.

This clonotype was seen a few times. The chain recombines TRBV5-4 with TRBJ2-1; D perhaps matches TRBD1 (5 bases). Germline V gives CDR1 SGHNT, CDR2 YYREEE (reference sequence). This CDR3 spans 15 amino acids. The ends were cut back, 5 bases at V and 5 bases at J, with 17 bases in the middle. In DNA, the CDR3 is TGTGCCAGCAGACCCCAGGGCCCCGGCAACAATGAGCAGTTCTTC. Its protein is CASRPQGPGNNEQFF.

The chain joins TRBV19 to TRBJ2-3; 9 nucleotides align to TRBD1. The CDR3 runs 14 residues. The germline CDR1 and CDR2 sequences are LNHDA and SQIVND (reference sequence). With 6 bases clipped from V and 6 bases from J, the junction kept 7 bases outside the gene matches. The CDR3 protein is CASSLQGALDTQYF. For the CDR3, the DNA is TGTGCCAGTAGCCTACAGGGGGCTTTGGATACGCAGTATTTT.

The chain carries TRBV7-2 and TRBJ1-6; 8 positions match TRBD1. From germline, CDR1 is SGHTA and CDR2 FQGNSA. CDR3 size: 18 residues. The V gene end was trimmed by 5 bases and the J gene end by 0 bases; junction bases not matched to a gene: 9. The CDR3 DNA reads TGTGCCAGCAGCCGGGGCCCAGGGGGCCCCTCCTATAATTCACCCCTCCACTTT. Residues: CASSRGPGGPSYNSPLHF.

This sequence joins TRBV6-1 and TRBJ2-5; D is possibly TRBD2 (7 bases). The V gene's germline CDR1 is MNHNS and CDR2 SASEGT. Trimming removed 7 bases at V and 4 bases at J, with 13 bases between. The CDR3 runs 13 residues. In DNA form, the CDR3 reads TGTGCCAGCACTGGGGGGGCCCCAGAGACCCAGTACTTC. Protein product: CASTGGAPETQYF.

This clonotype was counted only a few times. In nucleotides, the CDR3 is TGTGCCAGCTCACCCCGAGGGCCCCCTGATACGCAGTATTTT. Protein sequence: CASSPRGPPDTQYF. The rearrangement links TRBV18 to TRBJ2-3, with D possibly matching TRBD2 (5 bases). CDR3 length: 14 residues. Per the germline V gene, CDR1 is KGHSH and CDR2 is LQKENI. V lost 3 bases and J lost 6, with 13 bases in between.

This clonotype is categorized as medium-sized. The chain uses TRBV20-1 and TRBJ1-6; no definite D call. V was shortened by 0 bases and J by 7 bases, with 10 bases between the two germline ends. Germline assignment: CDR1 DFQATT and CDR2 SNEGSKA (reference sequence). The CDR3 is 14 amino acids. Here the CDR3 reads CSARDGTRNSPLHF. The DNA for the CDR3 is TGCAGTGCTAGAGACGGTACTCGAAATTCACCCCTCCACTTT.

The rearrangement uses TRBV14 and TRBJ2-7, with no clear D. With 4 bases removed from V and 4 bases from J, the gap between germline ends came to 11 bases. This CDR3 comprises 13 residues. Germline CDR1 reads SGHDN; CDR2 reads FVKESK. CDR3: CASSPDLQYEQYF. CDR3 bases: TGTGCCAGCAGCCCGGACCTACAATACGAGCAGTACTTC.

V is TRBV6-6 and J is TRBJ2-3; 7 bases line up with TRBD2. Germline CDR1 is MNHNY and CDR2 is SVGAGI (reference sequence). The CDR3 covers 13 residues. Trimming cost V 8 bases and J 9 bases; bases outside gene matches: 11. This CDR3 is CASRTPTSRTQYF. The CDR3, as DNA: TGTGCCAGCCGTACACCGACTAGCCGCACGCAGTATTTT.

In its sample, this clonotype is large (0.1 to 1%). The V call is TRBV6-5, the J call TRBJ1-1, with 8 bases that match TRBD1. With V trimmed by 1 base and J by 2 bases, 9 bases remained unmatched. The CDR3 sequence is 17 residues long. Germline assignment: CDR1 MNHEY and CDR2 SVGAGI. As DNA, the CDR3 is TGTGCCAGCAGTTACTTTAATCTTGGGACAGGAAACACTGAAGCTTTCTTT. Amino acid sequence: CASSYFNLGTGNTEAFF.